The 9 T cell receptor beta chains below all came from one sample that was sequenced in a study of blood T cell repertoires in COVID-19. Here immunoSEQ multiplex PCR was the method, and the copy in TCRdb shows in-frame clones only, minus some. The sample contains 150,000 to 200,000 clones, roughly 89% of which appear only once. The specimen was peripheral blood. The receptors come from a woman aged 55-70 years who had recovered from COVID-19.

V and J are TRBV5-1 and TRBJ1-5, with 7 bases fitting TRBD1. There are 14 residues in the CDR3. CDR1 and CDR2 (germline): SGHRS, YFSETQ. Trimming took 0 bases from V and 7 from J; bases not matched to a gene: 4. The CDR3 coding sequence is TGCGCCAGCAGCTTGGGAGGGGGCGGGCAGCCCCAGCATTTT. The encoded protein is CASSLGGGGQPQHF.

V is TRBV25-1 and J is TRBJ1-1; D gene unclear. The germline gives CDR1 MGHDK, CDR2 SYGVNS. This CDR3 is 13 amino acids long. V shed 0 bases and J shed 11 bases, with 13 bases lying between them. CDR3 DNA sequence: TGTGCCAGCAGTGAATATATGGCCCAGGATGCTTTCTTT. This sequence encodes CASSEYMAQDAFF.

V and J are TRBV29-1 and TRBJ1-2; TRBD1 agrees at 9 bases. Trimming cost V 4 bases and J 1 base; bases outside gene matches: 1. The CDR3 sequence is 13 residues long. The V gene's germline CDR1 is SQVTM and CDR2 ANQGSEA. In nucleotides, the CDR3 is TGCAGCGTTGGGACAGGGGTTAACTATGGCTACACCTTC. Protein product: CSVGTGVNYGYTF.

The CDR3 DNA reads TGTGCCAGCAGTGAAGCGACGGCGGGGGGCTACACCTTC. Protein: CASSEATAGGYTF. The chain couples TRBV6-1 to TRBJ1-2; D is ambiguous. The CDR3 runs 13 residues. Trimming shortened V by 0 bases and J by 8 bases, and 10 bases separated the two germline ends. Germline CDR1 MNHNS, CDR2 SASEGT.

This clone was seen only a few times. The V call is TRBV11-2, the J call TRBJ2-3; 9 bases agree with TRBD2. This CDR3 region has 16 residues. V shed 0 bases, J shed 1 base, and the junction held 2 bases outside the gene matches. The V gene's germline CDR1 is SGHAT and CDR2 FQNNGV. This CDR3 reads CASSLEGGGGTDTQYF. The CDR3 DNA reads as TGTGCCAGCAGCTTAGAAGGCGGGGGGGGCACAGATACGCAGTATTTT.

V and J are TRBV12-3 or TRBV12-4 and TRBJ1-1; the D is unclear. The germline V and J ends were trimmed by 1 base and 6 bases, with 9 bases remaining between them. The CDR3 has 13 amino acids. The CDR3 reads CASSLDFGSEAFF. CDR3 bases: TGTGCCAGCAGTTTAGATTTCGGGTCTGAAGCTTTCTTT.

V is TRBV7-8 and J is TRBJ2-3, with D maybe TRBD2 (6 bases). This CDR3 has 15 residues. V lost 7 bases and J lost 2, with 16 bases in between. Germline CDR1 reads SGHVS; CDR2 reads FQNEAQ. The CDR3 here is CASTGSGGFTDTQYF. The CDR3 DNA is TGTGCCAGCACCGGCAGTGGGGGGTTCACAGATACGCAGTATTTT. The variable domain in full, completed from reference TRBV7-8 and TRBJ2-3, reads GAGVSQSPRYKVAKRGQDVALRCDPISGHVSLFWYQQALGQGPEFLTYFQNEAQLDKSGLPSDRFFAERPEGSVSTLKIQRTQQEDSAVYLCASTGSGGFTDTQYFGPGTRLTVL.

This CDR3 reads CASSLLPGQGAEVYEKLFF. For the CDR3, the DNA is TGTGCCAGCAGCTTGCTCCCGGGACAGGGGGCTGAGGTGTACGAAAAACTGTTTTTT. This chain connects TRBV6-6 to TRBJ1-4; 12 nucleotides line up with TRBD1. CDR3 length: 19 residues. Germline values: CDR1 MNHNY, CDR2 SVGAGI (reference sequence). V trimming: 6 bases; J trimming: 8 bases; junction bases outside the gene matches: 19.

The chain has TRBV28 and TRBJ2-3; 11 positions match TRBD1. Germline assignment: CDR1 MDHEN and CDR2 SYDVKM. V lost 5 bases, J lost 4 bases, and 5 bases stayed unmatched. The CDR3 is 15 amino acids. CDR3 sequence reads: CASSPRDRGADTQYF. The CDR3 coding sequence is TGTGCCAGCAGTCCCAGGGACAGGGGGGCAGATACGCAGTATTTT.